The source of this T cell receptor (beta chain) is a study of shared clonotypes between healthy human individuals. Libraries were prepared by immunoSEQ multiplex PCR; TCRdb keeps only in-frame clonotypes and omits some of them. Among some 320,000 clones listed, roughly 84% were seen once. The table lists this clone with a count of one. The material sequenced was memory CD8+ T cells sorted from blood. As to subset: CD45RO+ cells pooled with CCR7-negative TemRA cells. The clonotype originates from a man between 18 and 35 years old in good health.

In DNA, the CDR3 is TGTGCCAGCAGTGGAACCGGGACAGCTTACGAGCAGTACTTC. It yields the protein CASSGTGTAYEQYF. The chain combines TRBV27 with TRBJ2-7; 7 bases are shared with TRBD1. After removal of 5 bases from V and 4 bases from J, the junction contained 8 bases not matched to a gene. CDR1 is MNHEY, CDR2 SMNVEV, per germline (reference sequence). This CDR3 has 14 amino acids.